The 27 T cell receptor beta chains below were found in one sample sequenced in a study of blood T cell repertoires in COVID-19. TCRdb keeps only in-frame clones here, not all; method: immunoSEQ multiplex PCR. The top ten hold roughly a fifth of the sample, which has roughly 150,000 clones, around 88% seen once. The sequenced sample was peripheral blood. The receptors come from a woman in her 70s who had recovered from COVID-19.

The rearrangement links TRBV7-9 to TRBJ2-4; TRBD1 matches at 8 bases. This CDR3 has 17 amino acids. Germline CDR1 SEHNR, CDR2 FQNEAQ (reference sequence). V lost 5 bases, J lost 2 bases, and 11 bases stayed unmatched. CDR3 amino acids: CASSQPDRGDSKNIQYF. CDR3 nucleotide sequence: TGTGCCAGCAGCCAACCCGACAGGGGAGATTCCAAAAACATTCAGTACTTC.

The chain joins TRBV4-3 to TRBJ1-5; no clear D. Germline loops: CDR1 LGHNA, CDR2 YSLEER. CDR3 length: 14 residues. V was clipped by 0 bases and J by 6 bases, with 9 bases between them. Here the CDR3 reads CASSQDSRGQPQHF. The CDR3 DNA follows: TGCGCCAGCAGCCAAGACTCCCGGGGTCAGCCCCAGCATTTT.

The rearrangement links TRBV4-2 to TRBJ1-2; possibly TRBD1 for D (5 bases). CDR1 is LGHNA, CDR2 YNFKEQ, per germline. Between the trimmed V and J ends, which lost 0 bases and 7 bases, there was a span of 12 bases. The length of the CDR3 is 14 residues. In DNA, the CDR3 is TGTGCCAGCAGCCAAGATGCGGGGGTTGGTGGCTACACCTTC. This encodes CASSQDAGVGGYTF.

Points on this clone: The DNA is omitted, as the CDR3 cannot be located on it reliably, and the CDR3 follows TCRdb's listing. This sequence joins TRBV21-1 and TRBJ2-2; the D segment call TRBD2 is taken from the table without a DNA check. TRBV21-1 corresponds to a pseudogene. The CDR3 is 22 residues long, ends included. CDR3 in amino acids: CASSKALGVAGGSPPNTGELFF.

The chain links TRBV7-6 to TRBJ2-7, with 9 bases identical to TRBD2. Germline lookup yields CDR1 SGHVS and CDR2 FNYEAQ. This CDR3 spans 15 amino acids. After removal of 3 bases from V and 0 bases from J, the junction contained 3 bases not matched to a gene. The CDR3 nucleotides are TGTGCCAGCAGCTTGATAGCGGGAGCCTCCTACGAGCAGTACTTC. Its protein is CASSLIAGASYEQYF. Variable domain in full (rest from reference TRBV7-6 and TRBJ2-7): GAGVSQSPRYKVTKRGQDVALRCDPISGHVSLYWYRQALGQGPEFLTYFNYEAQQDKSGLPNDRFSAERPEGSISTLTIQRTEQRDSAMYRCASSLIAGASYEQYFGPGTRLTVT.

The rearrangement joins TRBV28 to TRBJ1-5; TRBD1 is a possible D gene (5 bases). Trimming pared 4 bases from V and 7 bases from J, leaving 14 bases between. This CDR3 has 14 amino acids. Looked up from germline, CDR1 is MDHEN and CDR2 is SYDVKM. CDR3 loop: CASSSGAGRQPQHF. The CDR3 DNA is TGTGCCAGCAGTTCCGGCGCGGGGCGCCAGCCCCAGCATTTT.

This sequence joins TRBV3-1 (or the pseudogene TRBV3-2) and TRBJ2-1, with TRBD2 identical over 7 bases. V shed 4 bases, J shed 0 bases, and the junction held 6 bases outside the gene matches. The germline V gene encodes CDR1 LGHDT and CDR2 YNNKEL (reference sequence). The CDR3 runs 16 residues. For the CDR3, the DNA is TGTGCCAGCAGCCGGGGGAGCGGGGTCTCCTACAATGAGCAGTTCTTC. Translation gives CASSRGSGVSYNEQFF.

The chain uses TRBV29-1 and TRBJ2-5, with TRBD2 as a possible D gene (6 bases). CDR3 length: 13 residues. V lost 6 bases and J 3 bases, leaving 14 bases between the germline ends. Germline V CDR1 and CDR2: SQVTM, ANQGSEA. This CDR3 reads CSVPRSGEETQYF. CDR3 coding DNA: TGCAGCGTGCCTCGGTCGGGGGAAGAGACCCAGTACTTC.

The J gene is TRBJ2-1, the V gene TRBV9, with 9 bases lining up with TRBD2. CDR3 size: 14 residues. From germline, CDR1 is SGDLS and CDR2 YYNGEE. The junction had 3 bases not matched to a gene; V was cut back by 4 bases and J by 4 bases. The chain's CDR3 is CASSRGGAYNEQFF. The CDR3 bases are TGTGCCAGCAGCCGCGGGGGGGCTTACAATGAGCAGTTCTTC.

The chain carries TRBV6-5 and TRBJ1-1; unclear D gene. Looked up from germline, CDR1 is MNHEY and CDR2 is SVGAGI. V gave up 10 bases and J gave up 3 bases, with 15 bases separating them. CDR3 size: 13 residues. The CDR3 DNA follows: TGTGCCATCGCCCGGGTGGCGGACACTGAAGCTTTCTTT. Its protein product is CAIARVADTEAFF.

The chain employs TRBV10-3 and TRBJ1-1; 9 bases map to TRBD1. Per germline, CDR1 ENHRY and CDR2 SYGVKD. The CDR3 spans 12 residues. V shed 10 bases, J shed 8 bases, and the junction held 8 bases outside the gene matches. The chain's CDR3 is CATSPQGAEAFF. DNA for the CDR3: TGTGCCACCTCTCCACAGGGGGCGGAAGCTTTCTTT.

This clone showed up many times. This chain joins TRBV11-3 and TRBJ2-3; 7 nucleotides agree with TRBD1. Germline V gives CDR1 SGHNT, CDR2 YENEEA. After removal of 1 base from V and 2 bases from J, the junction contained 9 bases not matched to a gene. The CDR3 length is 17 residues. The CDR3 reads CASSLGTGTEFTDTQYF. In DNA form, the CDR3 reads TGTGCCAGCAGCTTAGGGACCGGGACAGAGTTCACAGATACGCAGTATTTT.

Comment on this clone: The sample carries other DNA sequences with the same CDR3. V usage is TRBV7-9 and J usage is TRBJ1-3; D possibly corresponds to TRBD1 (6 bases). The CDR3 has 15 residues. V shed 5 bases and J shed 3 bases, with 14 bases lying between them. Per germline, CDR1 SEHNR and CDR2 FQNEAQ (reference sequence). The DNA for the CDR3 is TGTGCCAGCAGCCCAAGGGGGGGAGGTGGAAACACCATATATTTT. It specifies CASSPRGGGGNTIYF.

The chain employs TRBV3-1 (or the pseudogene TRBV3-2) and TRBJ1-6; 9 bases map to TRBD1. The CDR3 has 15 amino acids. Germline V gene data show CDR1 as LGHDT and CDR2 as YNNKEL (reference sequence). V lost 4 bases, J lost 7 bases, and 5 bases stayed unmatched. This CDR3 reads CASSPGGQGNSPLHF. CDR3 nucleotide sequence: TGTGCCAGCAGCCCGGGCGGACAGGGGAATTCACCCCTCCACTTT.

The chain recombines TRBV29-1 with TRBJ2-7; perhaps TRBD2 as D (6 bases). The V gene lost 1 base and the J gene lost 3 bases, with 13 bases spanning the gap. The CDR3 runs 14 residues. Germline V gene sequence: CDR1 SQVTM, CDR2 ANQGSEA. CDR3 DNA sequence: TGCAGCGTTGAAGTGTCGGGGGATGGCTACGAGCAGTACTTC. Translated, it gives CSVEVSGDGYEQYF.

This clone was recorded once. Here the CDR3 reads CASSRNGLAGAPDEQFF. The CDR3 DNA follows: TGTGCCAGCTCACGGAATGGACTAGCGGGAGCCCCGGATGAGCAGTTCTTC. The chain recombines TRBV18 with TRBJ2-1; 13 bases fit TRBD2. V shed 4 bases and J 8 bases; nucleotides not matched to a gene: 11. Germline V lookup: CDR1 KGHSH, CDR2 LQKENI. The length of the CDR3 is 17 residues.

This clone was detected only a few times. The chain uses TRBV28 and TRBJ2-2, with D possibly being TRBD2 (6 bases). Trimming removed 5 bases from V and 4 bases from J, with 23 bases in between. Germline loops: CDR1 MDHEN, CDR2 SYDVKM. The CDR3 loop spans 18 amino acids. CDR3 in amino acids: CASSPDSLATTLTGELFF. In DNA form, the CDR3 reads TGTGCCAGCAGTCCCGACTCCCTAGCGACTACCCTCACCGGGGAGCTGTTTTTT. The whole variable domain, filled in from reference TRBV28 and TRBJ2-2, reads DVKVTQSSRYLVKRTGEKVFLECVQDMDHENMFWYRQDPGLGLRLIYFSYDVKMKEKGDIPEGYSVSREKKERFSLILESASTNQTSMYLCASSPDSLATTLTGELFFGEGSRLTVL.

V usage is TRBV6-6 and J usage is TRBJ1-2; D is perhaps TRBD1 (6 bases). CDR3 length: 14 amino acids. Germline CDR1 and CDR2: MNHNY and SVGAGI (reference sequence). The ends were cut back, 2 bases at V and 7 bases at J, with 14 bases in the middle. This CDR3 reads CASSYGTGSGGYTF. The CDR3 nucleotides are TGTGCCAGCAGTTACGGTACAGGGTCGGGTGGCTACACCTTC.

The J gene is TRBJ2-3, the V gene TRBV19; the match to TRBD2 covers 11 bases. V shed 6 bases and J 2 bases; nucleotides not matched to a gene: 7. This CDR3 region has 16 residues. Germline V gives CDR1 LNHDA, CDR2 SQIVND (reference sequence). CDR3 sequence reads: CASSPLAGETTDTQYF. CDR3 DNA sequence: TGTGCCAGTAGCCCACTAGCGGGAGAGACCACAGATACGCAGTATTTT.

Only one count was recorded for this clone. The V and J genes are TRBV4-1 and TRBJ1-1; possibly TRBD1 for D (5 bases). This CDR3 is built from 13 residues. Trimming pared 3 bases from V and 4 bases from J, leaving 9 bases between. Per germline, CDR1 MGHRA and CDR2 YSYEKL. CDR3 in DNA: TGCGCCAGCAGCCAGGGGAGGGGCACTGAAGCTTTCTTT. Translation gives CASSQGRGTEAFF.

This chain connects TRBV15 to TRBJ2-5, with 7 bases fitting TRBD1. This CDR3 is 13 amino acids long. J was trimmed by 1 base and V by 7 bases; bases with no gene match: 3. CDR1 and CDR2 from the germline V gene are LNHNV and YYDKDF (reference sequence). The CDR3 DNA follows: TGTGCCACCACCAGGGACAGCCAAGAGACCCAGTACTTC. It is translated as CATTRDSQETQYF.

The gene calls are TRBV5-1 and TRBJ1-3; D is possibly TRBD1 (5 bases). The V gene lost 4 bases and the J gene lost 0 bases, with 8 bases spanning the gap. The CDR3 runs 14 residues. CDR1 SGHRS and CDR2 YFSETQ come from the germline V gene. The CDR3 coding sequence is TGCGCCAGCAGCCCGACAGTCTCTGGAAACACCATATATTTT. Its protein is CASSPTVSGNTIYF.

This clone has a single count. The chain recombines TRBV21-1 with TRBJ2-5; TRBD2, the table's D call, lacks a check against the DNA. TRBV21-1 has pseudogene status. This CDR3 has 15 amino acids. CDR3: CASSKAGGGVETQYF. In DNA form, the CDR3 reads TGTGCCAGCAGCAAAGCCGGTGGGGGGGTCGAGACCCAGTACTTC.

A remark on this clone: The same CDR3 can be traced to other DNA sequences in this sample. The chain couples TRBV5-1 to TRBJ2-7; 10 positions match TRBD1. Trimming removed 4 bases from V and 2 bases from J; junction bases left unmatched: 3. The CDR3 covers 14 residues. Germline CDR1 SGHRS, CDR2 YFSETQ. The DNA of the CDR3 is TGCGCCAGCAGCCCGGGGACAGGGGCCTACGAGCAGTACTTC. Translating gives CASSPGTGAYEQYF.

The rearrangement joins TRBV20-1 to TRBJ2-7; D may be TRBD1 (6 bases). This CDR3 is 11 amino acids long. Germline values: CDR1 DFQATT, CDR2 SNEGSKA (reference sequence). V was pared by 7 bases and J by 8 bases, with 15 bases between. CDR3 bases: TGCAGTGGGGGGCTAGAAAGTCAGCAGTACTTC. As protein: CSGGLESQQYF.

This clone appeared a few times. The V gene is TRBV3-1 (or the pseudogene TRBV3-2), the J gene TRBJ2-7, with 9 bases matching TRBD1. Trimming removed 5 bases from V and 5 bases from J; junction bases left unmatched: 10. The CDR3 has 15 amino acids. CDR1 and CDR2 (germline): LGHDT, YNNKEL (reference sequence). The CDR3 region is CASSTRDRGGDEQYF. CDR3 nucleotides: TGTGCCAGCAGCACACGCGACAGGGGGGGCGACGAGCAGTACTTC.

Only one count was recorded for this clone. The chain links TRBV10-3 to TRBJ1-2; the match to TRBD1 covers 11 bases. Germline V gives CDR1 ENHRY, CDR2 SYGVKD. This CDR3 region has 15 residues. After removal of 4 bases from V and 7 bases from J, the junction contained 8 bases not matched to a gene. CDR3 amino acids: CAISGPGQGASGYTF. The CDR3 DNA is TGTGCCATCAGTGGTCCCGGACAGGGGGCAAGTGGCTACACCTTC.